A single sample is the source of the 6 T cell receptor beta chains below, sequenced in a study of blood T cell repertoires in COVID-19 (TCRdb year 2020). The method behind the library was the immunoSEQ multiplex PCR assay. TCRdb retrieved this table from immuneACCESS and kept in-frame rearrangements only. Not all clones are present; in checked studies, unresolved V genes account for under half, and no reason is known for the remainder. The sample contains around 60,000 clones, around 79% of them found a single time. The ten biggest clones cover about 29% of the sample. The specimen was peripheral blood. Source of these receptors: a human donor in a cohort sampled during active COVID-19.

The rearrangement joins TRBV7-2 to TRBJ2-7; TRBD1 matches at 11 bases. The germline V gene has CDR1 SGHTA and CDR2 FQGNSA. Germline trimming cut 5 bases from V and 4 bases from J; bases unmatched to any gene: 7. This CDR3 is built from 15 residues. The CDR3 nucleotides read TGTGCCAGCAGCCCAACCGGGACAGGGGGTTACGAGCAGTACTTC. It codes for CASSPTGTGGYEQYF.

Relative to its sample, this clone is medium-sized (0.01 to 0.1%). J is TRBJ1-1 and V is TRBV6-2 or TRBV6-3, with 9 bases lining up with TRBD1. V shed 2 bases, J shed 1 base, and the junction held 8 bases outside the gene matches. CDR3 length: 17 amino acids. CDR1 is MNHEY, CDR2 SVGEGT, per germline. The CDR3 spells CASSYVYGTGSNTEAFF. The CDR3 DNA reads as TGTGCCAGCAGTTACGTGTATGGGACAGGGTCGAACACTGAAGCTTTCTTT.

J is TRBJ1-1 and V is TRBV4-2; 8 positions match TRBD1. Germline values: CDR1 LGHNA, CDR2 YNFKEQ. This CDR3 contains 18 residues. The ends lost 0 bases at V and 3 bases at J; junction bases unmatched: 12. In nucleotides, the CDR3 is TGTGCCAGCAGCCAAGAGGGTCAGGGGGCCCTACGGGACACTGAAGCTTTCTTT. Translating it yields CASSQEGQGALRDTEAFF.

This clone was recorded a few times. The genes are TRBV11-2 and TRBJ2-1; D is possibly TRBD2 (7 bases). CDR1 is SGHAT and CDR2 is FQNNGV in the germline V gene. The CDR3 consists of 13 residues. V shed 8 bases and J shed 5 bases, with 13 bases lying between them. The CDR3 coding sequence is TGTGCCAGCGGTCCCGGGGGGCACAATGAGCAGTTCTTC. Its protein product is CASGPGGHNEQFF.

CDR3 residues: CASSIWDIGNTIYF. CDR3 nucleotide sequence: TGTGCCAGTAGTATTTGGGACATCGGAAACACCATATATTTT. The chain links TRBV19 to TRBJ1-3; TRBD1 is a possible D gene (6 bases). The CDR3 extends over 14 amino acids. Germline V gives CDR1 LNHDA, CDR2 SQIVND (reference sequence). With 3 bases removed from V and 4 bases from J, the gap between germline ends came to 10 bases.

The CDR3 spells CASRLQGDSYEQYF. CDR3 coding DNA: TGTGCCAGCAGGTTACAGGGGGACTCCTACGAGCAGTACTTC. V usage is TRBV6-6 and J usage is TRBJ2-7; TRBD1 matches 8 bases. The trim removed 6 bases at V and 0 bases at J, leaving 4 bases unmatched. Looked up from germline, CDR1 is MNHNY and CDR2 is SVGAGI (reference sequence). The CDR3 covers 14 residues.